The next 21 T cell receptor beta chains were all read from a single sample in a study of response to subunit inactivated influenza vaccine (dated by TCRdb to 2017 to 2018). According to the study, the label for this sample's time point signals: around 47 days after influenza vaccine administration. The library was produced with RT-PCR. TCRdb records Illumina HiSeq 2500 as the sequencer. TCRdb trimmed the raw reads at Q25, called clones with MiXCR and kept productive beta chains. Merged by CDR3 protein, the rows form single entries marked with the most common genes and DNA. In this sample the table shows around 160,000 distinct CDR3 sequences, roughly a tenth of which occur a single time. The top ten constitute under 15% of the sample. Sequencing used non-naive T cells sorted from PBMCs, obtained about 6 weeks after vaccination. The cell subset or site label, as the study defines it: memory T cell fraction. These receptors were taken from a man aged 45-65 years who received an inactivated influenza vaccine. Donor details come from another sample of the same person, matched by shared clones.

This clonotype was detected ten times or more. The chain is built from TRBV12-3 or TRBV12-4 and TRBJ2-5, with 9 bases lining up with TRBD1. J was trimmed by 4 bases and V by 5 bases; bases with no gene match: 8. This CDR3 has 15 amino acids. CDR3 loop: CASSTRTGVRETQYF. CDR3 bases: TGTGCCAGCAGTACCAGGACAGGGGTTCGAGAGACCCAGTACTTC.

This clonotype was seen many times. This rearrangement joins TRBV5-1 to TRBJ1-1; D is ambiguous. Trimming cost V 6 bases and J 0 bases, with 12 bases left between them. Germline-derived CDR1 and CDR2 are SGHRS and YFSETQ. The CDR3 length is 14 residues. For the CDR3, the DNA is TGCGCCAGCAACGACGGAAATATGAACACTGAAGCTTTCTTT. Protein sequence: CASNDGNMNTEAFF.

This clonotype was seen more than once but under ten times. The rearrangement links TRBV4-1 to TRBJ1-1; a weak D match, TRBD1 (5 bases). Germline CDR1 and CDR2: MGHRA and YSYEKL. This CDR3 is 17 amino acids long. Trimming cost V 0 bases and J 4 bases, with 18 bases left between them. The CDR3 bases are TGCGCCAGCAGCCAAGATAGGGGAAACCGATTCATCACTGAAGCTTTCTTT. This codes for CASSQDRGNRFITEAFF.

This clonotype was seen only a few times. The gene calls are TRBV9 and TRBJ2-3; the match to TRBD2 covers 16 bases. CDR1 is SGDLS and CDR2 is YYNGEE in the germline V gene. The CDR3 loop spans 23 amino acids. The junction had 19 bases not matched to a gene; V was cut back by 1 base and J by 2 bases. DNA of the CDR3: TGTGCCAGCAGCGTAATACGTTTCCGGTACGGGACTAGCGGGAGGGCGTCCACAGATACGCAGTATTTT. Its translation: CASSVIRFRYGTSGRASTDTQYF.

The J gene is TRBJ1-4, the V gene TRBV19; TRBD1 matches at 8 bases. Trimming cost V 5 bases and J 1 base; bases outside gene matches: 6. The CDR3 is made up of 16 amino acids. Germline values: CDR1 LNHDA, CDR2 SQIVND (reference sequence). The CDR3 reads CASSSPGQGTNEKLFF. As DNA, the CDR3 is TGTGCCAGTAGTTCCCCCGGACAGGGAACTAATGAAAAACTGTTTTTT.

The gene calls are TRBV5-1 and TRBJ1-6; D unresolved. Trimming pared 0 bases from V and 10 bases from J, leaving 14 bases between. Per germline, CDR1 SGHRS and CDR2 YFSETQ. The CDR3 sequence is 15 residues long. CDR3 protein: CASSLEAGSFSPLHF. CDR3 coding DNA: TGCGCCAGCAGCTTGGAAGCAGGATCATTCTCACCCCTCCACTTT.

This clonotype showed up many times. CDR3 nucleotides: TGTGCCAGCAGCCGCGGACTAGTAACCTTAGAGACCCAGTACTTC. Residues: CASSRGLVTLETQYF. The chain joins TRBV6-1 to TRBJ2-5, with 7 bases identical to TRBD2. Trimming took 6 bases from V and 4 from J; bases not matched to a gene: 11. This CDR3 spans 15 amino acids. Germline CDR1 and CDR2: MNHNS and SASEGT.

This rearrangement joins TRBV20-1 to TRBJ1-2; a possible D gene is TRBD1 (5 bases). Trimming took 6 bases from V and 5 from J, leaving 7 bases between them. This CDR3 is 10 amino acids long. Looked up from germline, CDR1 is DFQATT and CDR2 is SNEGSKA (reference sequence). The chain's CDR3 is CSAGEYGYTF. The DNA of the CDR3 is TGCAGTGCGGGGGAGTATGGCTACACCTTC.

The chain carries TRBV30 and TRBJ1-1; 10 positions match TRBD1. Trimming removed 0 bases from V and 5 bases from J; junction bases left unmatched: 3. The CDR3 loop spans 14 amino acids. From germline, CDR1 is GTSNPN and CDR2 SVGIG (reference sequence). In nucleotides, the CDR3 is TGTGCCTGGAGTGTCGGACAGGGGGAGACTGAAGCTTTCTTT. Its translation is CAWSVGQGETEAFF.

The V call is TRBV7-9, the J call TRBJ2-1; maybe TRBD2 (5 bases). The CDR3 has 15 residues. V lost 6 bases and J lost 8, with 20 bases in between. Germline CDR1 SEHNR, CDR2 FQNEAQ (reference sequence). CDR3 bases: TGTGCCAGCAGGGGTTGGAATCCTAGCACCCATGAGCAGTTCTTC. This sequence encodes CASRGWNPSTHEQFF.

The chain has TRBV4-3 and TRBJ1-2; D possibly corresponds to TRBD1 (6 bases). The CDR3 totals 16 residues. The germline gives CDR1 LGHNA, CDR2 YSLEER. The V end was cut by 2 bases, the J end by 8 bases, with 21 bases between. DNA for the CDR3: TGCGCCAGCAGCCAATCTACAGGGCGTGCGAGAGGAGGCTACACCTTC. It translates to CASSQSTGRARGGYTF.

About this clonotype: Being one base from a much bigger clone, this may be a read error. The chain combines TRBV7-2 with TRBJ2-7; D gene uncertain. Trimming took off 5 bases at V and 3 bases at J, with 17 bases between the two ends. Germline CDR1 is SGHTA and CDR2 is FQGNSA. The CDR3 consists of 15 residues. CDR3 in DNA: TGTGCCAGCAGCCGAGACGCCCTGCCATTCTACGAGCAGTACTTC. Its protein is CASSRDALPFYEQYF.

This clonotype was recorded a few times. The gene calls are TRBV6-2 or TRBV6-3 and TRBJ2-1, with 9 bases that match TRBD2. The CDR3 is 16 residues long. The V gene end was trimmed by 7 bases and the J gene end by 7 bases; junction bases not matched to a gene: 14. In germline, CDR1 is MNHEY, CDR2 SVGEGT. CDR3 sequence (DNA): TGTGCCAGCAAATCTAGCGGGGTTGAATTGAGTAATGAGCAGTTCTTC. It yields the protein CASKSSGVELSNEQFF.

The table lists this clonotype with many counts. CDR3 region: CASSPGVNEQFF. In nucleotides, the CDR3 is TGTGCCAGCAGCCCGGGGGTCAATGAGCAGTTCTTC. The rearrangement joins TRBV7-2 to TRBJ2-1; TRBD2 is a possible D gene (6 bases). Per the germline V gene, CDR1 is SGHTA and CDR2 is FQGNSA. CDR3 size: 12 residues. Trimming removed 5 bases from V and 6 bases from J, with 8 bases in between.

CDR3 sequence (DNA): TGTGCCAGTAGCGACAGGGGAGGGGACACTGAAGCTTTCTTT. Encoded protein: CASSDRGGDTEAFF. The V call is TRBV19, the J call TRBJ1-1, with TRBD1 matching 8 bases. The length of the CDR3 is 14 residues. The junction had 6 bases not matched to a gene; V was cut back by 6 bases and J by 3 bases. Germline-derived CDR1 and CDR2 are LNHDA and SQIVND (reference sequence).

Ten or more counts support this clonotype. The chain recombines TRBV20-1 with TRBJ1-2; D gene unclear. V gave up 0 bases and J gave up 7 bases, with 12 bases separating them. The CDR3 runs 13 residues. Germline V gives CDR1 DFQATT, CDR2 SNEGSKA (reference sequence). CDR3 in amino acids: CSAREGGSSGYTF. CDR3 bases: TGCAGTGCTAGAGAGGGAGGGTCGAGTGGCTACACCTTC.

This sequence joins TRBV20-1 and TRBJ2-2; D might be TRBD1 (6 bases). Germline V lookup: CDR1 DFQATT, CDR2 SNEGSKA (reference sequence). The CDR3 totals 14 residues. V lost 3 bases and J lost 5, with 13 bases in between. As DNA, the CDR3 is TGCAGTGCTAGTACCAGGGGTCGTACCGGGGAGCTGTTTTTT. It translates to CSASTRGRTGELFF.

This clonotype was seen repeatedly, ten times or more. V gene TRBV4-3 combines with J gene TRBJ2-7; D is undetermined. The V end lost 0 bases, the J end lost 4 bases, and 13 bases lay between the germline ends. Germline loops: CDR1 LGHNA, CDR2 YSLEER. The CDR3 spans 15 residues. This CDR3 reads CASSQEAARNYEQYF. DNA of the CDR3: TGCGCCAGCAGCCAAGAGGCAGCCCGAAATTACGAGCAGTACTTC.

J is TRBJ2-5 and V is TRBV5-1; TRBD1 might be the D (8 bases). Germline V lookup: CDR1 SGHRS, CDR2 YFSETQ. The CDR3 has 16 residues. Deletions cut 4 bases from V and 0 bases from J, with 16 bases between. CDR3 in amino acids: CASSRGQGGYQETQYF. CDR3 coding DNA: TGCGCCAGCAGCCGTGGACAGGGAGGGTACCAAGAGACCCAGTACTTC.

Remarks on this clonotype: A single base separates this from a much larger clone, so it may be a read error. The chain has TRBV6-2 or TRBV6-3 and TRBJ1-1, with D possibly matching TRBD1 (5 bases). The V gene lost 0 bases and the J gene lost 3 bases, with 5 bases spanning the gap. The CDR3 totals 13 residues. Germline CDR1 and CDR2: MNHEY and SVGEGT. CDR3 protein: CASSYSTDTEAFF. DNA of the CDR3: TGTGCCAGCAGTTACTCGACAGACACTGAAGCTTTCTTT.

The table lists this clonotype with a few counts. The gene calls are TRBV7-3 and TRBJ1-1; 8 nucleotides match TRBD1. V trimming: 5 bases; J trimming: 5 bases; junction bases outside the gene matches: 4. Germline lookup yields CDR1 SGHTA and CDR2 FQGTGA. This CDR3 spans 13 amino acids. In DNA form, the CDR3 reads TGTGCCAGCAGCCAGACAGGGGATACTGAAGCTTTCTTT. This codes for CASSQTGDTEAFF.